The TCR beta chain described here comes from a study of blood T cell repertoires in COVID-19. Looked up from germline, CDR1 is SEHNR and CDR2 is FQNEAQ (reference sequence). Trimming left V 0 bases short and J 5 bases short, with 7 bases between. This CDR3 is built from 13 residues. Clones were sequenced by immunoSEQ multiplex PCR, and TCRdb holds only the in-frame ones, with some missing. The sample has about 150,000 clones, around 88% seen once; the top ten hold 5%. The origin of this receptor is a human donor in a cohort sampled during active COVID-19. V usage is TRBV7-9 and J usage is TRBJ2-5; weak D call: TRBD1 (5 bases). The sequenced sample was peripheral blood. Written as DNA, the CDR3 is TGTGCCAGCAGCTTAGCAGGGGCGGAGACCCAGTACTTC. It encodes CASSLAGAETQYF.